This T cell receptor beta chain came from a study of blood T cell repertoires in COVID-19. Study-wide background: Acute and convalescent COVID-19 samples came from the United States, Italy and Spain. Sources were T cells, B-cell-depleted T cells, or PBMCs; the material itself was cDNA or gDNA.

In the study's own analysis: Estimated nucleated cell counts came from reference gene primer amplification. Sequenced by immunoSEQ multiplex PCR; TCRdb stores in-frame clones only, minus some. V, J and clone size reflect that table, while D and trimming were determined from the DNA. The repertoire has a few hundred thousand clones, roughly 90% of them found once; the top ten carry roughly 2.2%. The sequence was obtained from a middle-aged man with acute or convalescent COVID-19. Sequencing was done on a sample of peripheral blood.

In DNA, the CDR3 is TGTGCCAGTAGTAGTAGCGGGGGGGCCGGGGTAGGGAACATTCAGTACTTC. Amino acid sequence: CASSSSGGAGVGNIQYF. This sequence joins TRBV19 and TRBJ2-4, with 11 bases that match TRBD2. The CDR3 loop spans 17 amino acids. V lost 4 bases to trimming and J lost 7 bases; unmatched junction nucleotides: 12. Germline assignment: CDR1 LNHDA and CDR2 SQIVND (reference sequence).